The 19 T cell receptor beta chains below come from one sample, sequenced in a study of T cell responses to AZD1222 COVID-19 vaccine. Assay used: immunoSEQ multiplex PCR; TCRdb lists only in-frame clones, some missing. The table includes about 120,000 clones, around nine tenths detected once. Here the sequenced sample was peripheral blood, taken 28 days after the second AZD1222 dose. The receptors come from an adult who received the AZD1222 COVID-19 vaccine.

This clone was found once. This sequence joins TRBV3-1 (or the pseudogene TRBV3-2) and TRBJ1-3, with D possibly TRBD1 on 6 matching bases. Trimming cost V 1 base and J 0 bases, with 16 bases left between them. CDR3 length equals 18 residues. CDR1 and CDR2 (germline): LGHDT, YNNKEL (reference sequence). CDR3 DNA sequence: TGTGCCAGCAGCCAAGTCTTCAGGGGCCGTGCCTCTGGAAACACCATATATTTT. Protein product: CASSQVFRGRASGNTIYF.

This clone was counted once. The chain recombines TRBV14 with TRBJ2-3; the D gene is possibly TRBD1 (6 bases). This CDR3 comprises 19 residues. Per the germline V gene, CDR1 is SGHDN and CDR2 is FVKESK. The V end lost 3 bases, the J end lost 1 base, and 23 bases lay between the germline ends. The CDR3 region has the DNA TGTGCCAGCAGCCAGGGGGCCCGAACTACCGTCGGGGGCACAGATACGCAGTATTTT. Translated, it gives CASSQGARTTVGGTDTQYF.

The chain is built from TRBV11-2 and TRBJ1-6; D is ambiguous. This CDR3 comprises 11 residues. Trimming shortened V by 4 bases and J by 8 bases, and 3 bases separated the two germline ends. CDR1 is SGHAT, CDR2 FQNNGV, per germline. For the CDR3, the DNA is TGTGCCAGCAGCTCATATTCACCCCTCCACTTT. It translates to CASSSYSPLHF.

The rearrangement joins TRBV9 to TRBJ2-1; 7 bases are a match to TRBD2. Germline CDR1 SGDLS, CDR2 YYNGEE. With V trimmed by 2 bases and J by 2 bases, 7 bases remained unmatched. CDR3 length: 16 amino acids. Here the CDR3 DNA reads TGTGCCAGCAGCGTTGGGACTACCAGAACCTACAATGAGCAGTTCTTC. Translation gives CASSVGTTRTYNEQFF. The variable domain in full, completed from reference TRBV9 and TRBJ2-1, reads DSGVTQTPKHLITATGQRVTLRCSPRSGDLSVYWYQQSLDQGLQFLIQYYNGEERAKGNILERFSAQQFPDLHSELNLSSLELGDSALYFCASSVGTTRTYNEQFFGPGTRLTVL.

Worth noting for this clone: This sample also contains other DNA sequences that code for the same CDR3. The CDR3 DNA sequence: TGTGCCAGCAGTCCGCGGACAGGGAACACTGAAGCTTTCTTT. Amino acids: CASSPRTGNTEAFF. The rearrangement links TRBV27 to TRBJ1-1; TRBD1 aligns across 7 bases. V lost 5 bases to trimming and J lost 1 base; unmatched junction nucleotides: 4. Germline assignment: CDR1 MNHEY and CDR2 SMNVEV (reference sequence). The CDR3 has 14 residues.

The chain is built from TRBV9 and TRBJ2-1, with a possible D match to TRBD1 (6 bases). V was shortened by 3 bases and J by 2 bases, with 12 bases between the two germline ends. The CDR3 runs to 15 residues. Looked up from germline, CDR1 is SGDLS and CDR2 is YYNGEE. CDR3 sequence (DNA): TGTGCCAGCAGCGAGAGGGGACAAACCTACAATGAGCAGTTCTTC. Its protein product is CASSERGQTYNEQFF.

J is TRBJ2-1 and V is TRBV30; TRBD2 matches 7 bases. V lost 5 bases and J lost 3; bases outside the gene matches: 10. The CDR3 covers 15 residues. Germline CDR1 GTSNPN, CDR2 SVGIG (reference sequence). CDR3 sequence: CAWAVAGLNYNEQFF. The CDR3 coding sequence is TGTGCCTGGGCCGTAGCGGGTTTGAACTACAATGAGCAGTTCTTC.

V is TRBV5-5 and J is TRBJ2-7, with 11 bases fitting TRBD1. The J segment lost 3 bases and the V segment lost 1 base, leaving 9 bases of the junction unmatched. In germline, CDR1 is SGHKS, CDR2 YYEKEE (reference sequence). The CDR3 is 17 amino acids. The CDR3 coding sequence is TGTGCCAGCAGCTTGTGGGGGACAGGGGGTCGGGACTACGAGCAGTACTTC. This translates into CASSLWGTGGRDYEQYF. Full variable domain (outside the CDR3, taken from reference TRBV5-5 and TRBJ2-7): DAGVTQSPTHLIKTRGQQVTLRCSPISGHKSVSWYQQVLGQGPQFIFQYYEKEERGRGNFPDRFSARQFPNYSSELNVNALLLGDSALYLCASSLWGTGGRDYEQYFGPGTRLTVT.

The table lists this clone with a count of one. The CDR3 DNA follows: TGTGCCAGCAGCGTTCCGCGGGGACTAGCGGGAGGCGAACTCTCCTACAATGAGCAGTTCTTC. Translated: CASSVPRGLAGGELSYNEQFF. The chain joins TRBV9 to TRBJ2-1, with 15 bases fitting TRBD2. The trim removed 2 bases at V and 0 bases at J, leaving 12 bases unmatched. CDR3 length: 21 amino acids. CDR1 is SGDLS and CDR2 is YYNGEE in the germline V gene.

The CDR3 DNA reads as TGTGCCAGCTGCCCGGGGACAGTTGACCTTCATCAGCCCCAGCATTTT. The encoded protein is CASCPGTVDLHQPQHF. This chain links TRBV5-6 with TRBJ1-5; 7 nucleotides agree with TRBD1. The CDR3 has 16 amino acids. After removal of 7 bases from V and 5 bases from J, the junction contained 15 bases not matched to a gene. CDR1 is SGHDT, CDR2 YYEEEE, per germline.

V is TRBV19 and J is TRBJ1-4; 7 nucleotides line up with TRBD1. Per the germline V gene, CDR1 is LNHDA and CDR2 is SQIVND (reference sequence). The CDR3 runs 12 residues. The V segment lost 11 bases and the J segment 5 bases; nucleotides outside the gene matches: 5. The CDR3 region has the DNA TGTGCCGTCGGACAGGTGAATGAAAAACTGTTTTTT. This codes for CAVGQVNEKLFF.

This clone was counted a single time. The chain is built from TRBV5-1 and TRBJ1-4, with 10 bases lining up with TRBD1. The CDR3 is made up of 14 amino acids. CDR1 is SGHRS and CDR2 is YFSETQ in the germline V gene. V lost 4 bases and J lost 5; bases outside the gene matches: 2. CDR3 residues: CASSPGQGNEKLFF. The CDR3 DNA follows: TGCGCCAGCAGCCCGGGACAGGGGAATGAAAAACTGTTTTTT.

V and J are TRBV4-1 and TRBJ1-4, with D tentatively TRBD1 (5 bases). Per the germline V gene, CDR1 is MGHRA and CDR2 is YSYEKL. V lost 0 bases and J 4 bases, leaving 15 bases between the germline ends. The CDR3 is made up of 17 amino acids. In DNA form, the CDR3 reads TGCGCCAGCAGCCAAGATTTCGGACACGGGATTAATGAAAAACTGTTTTTT. It is translated as CASSQDFGHGINEKLFF.

As for this clone: The sample holds other DNA sequences that translate to the same CDR3. CDR3 sequence reads: CAWSVNGRNTIYF. The CDR3 DNA reads as TGTGCCTGGAGTGTTAACGGCAGAAACACCATATATTTT. The gene calls are TRBV30 and TRBJ1-3; the D is unclear. CDR1 is GTSNPN and CDR2 is SVGIG in the germline V gene (reference sequence). This CDR3 contains 13 residues. V lost 0 bases, J lost 5 bases, and 8 bases lay in between.

This rearrangement joins TRBV27 to TRBJ1-6; no clear D gene. V gave up 5 bases and J gave up 10 bases, with 15 bases separating them. Germline V lookup: CDR1 MNHEY, CDR2 SMNVEV (reference sequence). CDR3 length: 14 residues. This CDR3 is CASSVDGVGSPLHF. The CDR3 DNA reads as TGTGCCAGCAGTGTGGACGGGGTTGGATCACCCCTCCACTTT.

This clone was picked up one time. The chain couples TRBV27 to TRBJ2-2, with 9 bases that match TRBD1. Germline CDR1 and CDR2: MNHEY and SMNVEV (reference sequence). The CDR3 runs to 14 residues. V shed 7 bases, J shed 5 bases, and the junction held 5 bases outside the gene matches. The CDR3 DNA reads TGTGCCAGCAAGGGACAGGGCGGTACCGGGGAGCTGTTTTTT. Its translation: CASKGQGGTGELFF.

The CDR3 DNA reads as TGTGCCAGCAGCGGAGAAGGGCCCGAAAAACTGTTTTTT. Its translation: CASSGEGPEKLFF. V usage is TRBV13 and J usage is TRBJ1-4; D uncertain. Germline V gene sequence: CDR1 PRHDT, CDR2 FYEKMQ (reference sequence). This CDR3 contains 13 residues. V was cut by 5 bases and J by 8 bases, with 12 bases left in between.

The V and J genes are TRBV18 and TRBJ2-3; 9 nucleotides align to TRBD2. V was clipped by 1 base and J by 2 bases; unmatched bases: 7. The germline V gene encodes CDR1 KGHSH and CDR2 LQKENI. The length of the CDR3 is 17 residues. The CDR3 DNA is TGTGCCAGCTCACCACTTGGGCTAGCGGGACTCACAGATACGCAGTATTTT. Its translation: CASSPLGLAGLTDTQYF.

The V call is TRBV7-8, the J call TRBJ2-7; 7 positions agree with TRBD1. Germline V gives CDR1 SGHVS, CDR2 FQNEAQ. The CDR3 is made up of 14 amino acids. The J segment lost 5 bases and the V segment lost 1 base, leaving 5 bases of the junction unmatched. CDR3 DNA sequence: TGTGCCAGCAGCTTAGGTCAGGGGGTACACGAGCAGTACTTC. Translating it yields CASSLGQGVHEQYF.